Following are 24 T cell receptor beta chains from one sample sequenced in a study of cytomegalovirus exposure and HLA in healthy donors. The PCR employed 60 Vbeta primers together with 13 Jbeta primers. Clones were sequenced by immunoSEQ multiplex PCR, and TCRdb holds only the in-frame ones, with some missing. Among about 150,000 clones listed, around 75% were seen once. Sequences were obtained from PBMCs. These receptors were collected from a man in his fifties or sixties in good health and CMV-seronegative.

The chain uses TRBV7-9 and TRBJ1-5, with D tentatively TRBD1 (5 bases). Looked up from germline, CDR1 is SEHNR and CDR2 is FQNEAQ (reference sequence). V was trimmed by 8 bases and J by 0 bases, leaving 11 bases between them. This CDR3 spans 14 amino acids. The CDR3 coding sequence is TGTGCCAGCGGGGGGGGTTCTAGCAATCAGCCCCAGCATTTT. Translating it yields CASGGGSSNQPQHF.

The CDR3 DNA sequence: TGCAGCGTTGTGGACAGGAGTAGCAATCAGCCCCAGCATTTT. Translated, it gives CSVVDRSSNQPQHF. This sequence joins TRBV29-1 and TRBJ1-5; 7 bases fit TRBD1. CDR3 length equals 14 residues. V lost 4 bases to trimming and J lost 0 bases; unmatched junction nucleotides: 3. Germline V gene lookup returns CDR1 SQVTM and CDR2 ANQGSEA. The full variable domain, its missing parts supplied by reference TRBV29-1 and TRBJ1-5, is SAVISQKPSRDICQRGTSLTIQCQVDSQVTMMFWYRQQPGQSLTLIATANQGSEATYESGFVIDKFPISRPNLTFSTLTVSNMSPEDSSIYLCSVVDRSSNQPQHFGDGTRLSIL.

Concerning this clone: Relative to the germline gene, one junction end is altered; a read error may explain this. Other DNA sequences from this sample encode an identical CDR3 as well. The chain links TRBV5-6 to TRBJ1-4, with D perhaps TRBD1 (6 bases). There are 15 residues in the CDR3. Germline assignment: CDR1 SGHDT and CDR2 YYEEEE. The CDR3 sequence: CASSASGRGGEKLFF. The CDR3 nucleotides are TGCGCCAGCAGCGCATCAGGGAGAGGGGGTGAAAAACTGTTTTTT.

This clone was observed a few times. V is TRBV5-1 and J is TRBJ1-2; D might be TRBD1 (6 bases). Germline V gene sequence: CDR1 SGHRS, CDR2 YFSETQ. The CDR3 is 17 amino acids. Trimming removed 0 bases from V and 5 bases from J, with 20 bases in between. DNA for the CDR3: TGCGCCAGCAGCTTGGCCGGGGACACCCACAGGGTGTATGGCTACACCTTC. It is translated as CASSLAGDTHRVYGYTF.

The chain has TRBV28 and TRBJ1-1; D may be TRBD1 (6 bases). V dropped 5 bases and J dropped 3 bases, with 13 bases sitting between them. The V gene's germline CDR1 is MDHEN and CDR2 SYDVKM. This CDR3 has 14 amino acids. The CDR3 protein is CASSRGAGDTEAFF. CDR3 sequence (DNA): TGTGCCAGCAGTAGGGGGGCGGGGGACACTGAAGCTTTCTTT.

The J gene is TRBJ2-1, the V gene TRBV7-9; 8 bases fit TRBD2. Losses at the gene ends were 2 bases for V and 7 bases for J; bases not matched to a gene: 7. The CDR3 sequence is 15 residues long. Per germline, CDR1 SEHNR and CDR2 FQNEAQ (reference sequence). CDR3 DNA: TGTGCCAGCAGCTTACTACGGGAGGGCCAAAATGAGCAGTTCTTC. It translates to CASSLLREGQNEQFF.

The J gene is TRBJ1-2, the V gene TRBV27, with a tentative D call TRBD1 (5 bases). Trimming removed 10 bases from V and 7 bases from J, with 7 bases in between. CDR1 is MNHEY and CDR2 is SMNVEV in the germline V gene (reference sequence). The CDR3 loop spans 9 amino acids. The CDR3 nucleotides are TGTGCCACCGGGGGTGGCTACACCTTC. Amino acids: CATGGGYTF.

In DNA form, the CDR3 reads TGCAGCGTTGGGGGGGGCAGGGGAGGTGGCTACACCTTC. Its protein is CSVGGGRGGGYTF. The rearrangement uses TRBV29-1 and TRBJ1-2; D may be TRBD1 (6 bases). The V gene's germline CDR1 is SQVTM and CDR2 ANQGSEA. With 4 bases removed from V and 7 bases from J, the gap between germline ends came to 16 bases. The CDR3 runs to 13 residues.

This chain joins TRBV30 and TRBJ1-6; tentatively, D is TRBD1 (5 bases). Germline V gene lookup returns CDR1 GTSNPN and CDR2 SVGIG (reference sequence). V was clipped by 4 bases and J by 7 bases, with 14 bases between them. The length of the CDR3 is 14 residues. CDR3 sequence reads: CAWIQDLANSPLHF. The CDR3 DNA reads TGTGCCTGGATACAGGATCTCGCAAATTCACCCCTCCACTTT. Supplemented by reference TRBV30 and TRBJ1-6, the full variable domain reads SQTIHQWPATLVQPVGSPLSLECTVEGTSNPNLYWYRQAAGRGLQLLFYSVGIGQISSEVPQNLSASRPQDRQFILSSKKLLLSDSGFYLCAWIQDLANSPLHFGNGTRLTVT.

The sample holds one count of this clone. V is TRBV7-8 and J is TRBJ2-5; the D gene is possibly TRBD2 (5 bases). The length of the CDR3 is 16 residues. Germline lookup yields CDR1 SGHVS and CDR2 FQNEAQ. Trimming stripped 5 bases from V and 11 bases from J, with 27 bases between. CDR3 in DNA: TGTGCCAGCAGCCAAAGAGGGCTCCACCGACTACGAGAGCAGTACTTC. This translates into CASSQRGLHRLREQYF.

This rearrangement joins TRBV6-5 to TRBJ1-2; D is unresolved. This CDR3 has 13 amino acids. Germline CDR1 reads MNHEY; CDR2 reads SVGAGI. V shed 1 base and J shed 6 bases, with 9 bases lying between them. The DNA for the CDR3 is TGTGCCAGCAGTTACTTCGGGAAGGATGGCTACACCTTC. Amino acids: CASSYFGKDGYTF.

This chain connects TRBV7-6 to TRBJ1-2, with a possible D match to TRBD1 (6 bases). The germline gives CDR1 SGHVS, CDR2 FNYEAQ. The CDR3 runs 14 residues. The V end lost 2 bases, the J end lost 3 bases, and 10 bases lay between the germline ends. The CDR3 bases are TGTGCCAGCAGCTTATCTCCAGGGGACTATGGCTACACCTTC. It yields the protein CASSLSPGDYGYTF.

The rearrangement joins TRBV28 to TRBJ1-2; D is undetermined. V was trimmed by 2 bases and J by 3 bases, leaving 10 bases between them. The germline V gene encodes CDR1 MDHEN and CDR2 SYDVKM. The CDR3 covers 14 residues. CDR3 bases: TGTGCCAGCAGTTTAACAGACAAATACTATGGCTACACCTTC. Translation: CASSLTDKYYGYTF.

The V call is TRBV14, the J call TRBJ2-5; 10 bases are a match to TRBD2. CDR1 and CDR2 (germline): SGHDN, FVKESK. The CDR3 consists of 17 residues. The V segment lost 4 bases and the J segment 5 bases; nucleotides outside the gene matches: 13. In DNA, the CDR3 is TGTGCCAGCAGCCCAGGGGAAAGCGGGAGGGCCCGGGAGACCCAGTACTTC. Its protein product is CASSPGESGRARETQYF.

The chain combines TRBV4-1 with TRBJ1-1, with D unclear. CDR3 length: 14 amino acids. CDR1 MGHRA and CDR2 YSYEKL come from the germline V gene. The V end lost 6 bases, the J end lost 0 bases, and 11 bases lay between the germline ends. The CDR3 loop reads CASRNAPMNTEAFF. The CDR3 coding sequence is TGCGCCAGCAGAAACGCCCCTATGAACACTGAAGCTTTCTTT.

Only a few counts were recorded for this clone. V gene TRBV28 combines with J gene TRBJ2-3; TRBD1 agrees at 10 bases. The V and J ends lost 4 bases and 4 bases, in that order; junction bases with no gene match: 8. Germline lookup yields CDR1 MDHEN and CDR2 SYDVKM. This CDR3 has 16 residues. This CDR3 reads CASSSSPGTGADTQYF. The DNA of the CDR3 is TGTGCCAGCAGTTCGTCCCCCGGGACAGGGGCAGATACGCAGTATTTT. The variable domain in full, with the rest retrieved from reference TRBV28 and TRBJ2-3, is DVKVTQSSRYLVKRTGEKVFLECVQDMDHENMFWYRQDPGLGLRLIYFSYDVKMKEKGDIPEGYSVSREKKERFSLILESASTNQTSMYLCASSSSPGTGADTQYFGPGTRLTVL.

This chain connects TRBV14 to TRBJ1-2; 8 positions agree with TRBD1. The junction had 10 bases not matched to a gene; V was cut back by 0 bases and J by 4 bases. This CDR3 has 17 amino acids. The germline gives CDR1 SGHDN, CDR2 FVKESK. CDR3 protein: CASSQDRGSGGIYGYTF. Here the CDR3 DNA reads TGTGCCAGCAGCCAAGATCGGGGGTCAGGGGGCATCTATGGCTACACCTTC. Together with reference TRBV14 and TRBJ1-2, the CDR3 gives the full variable domain: EAGVTQFPSHSVIEKGQTVTLRCDPISGHDNLYWYRRVMGKEIKFLLHFVKESKQDESGMPNNRFLAERTGGTYSTLKVQPAELEDSGVYFCASSQDRGSGGIYGYTFGSGTRLTVV.

The chain uses TRBV29-1 and TRBJ1-1; D unclear. With 4 bases removed from V and 7 bases from J, the gap between germline ends came to 16 bases. CDR1 SQVTM and CDR2 ANQGSEA come from the germline V gene. This CDR3 has 13 residues. The CDR3 here is CSVGRGTPYEAFF. In DNA, the CDR3 is TGCAGCGTTGGAAGAGGAACGCCTTATGAAGCTTTCTTT.

This clone was observed a few times. This chain links TRBV7-2 with TRBJ1-1; D call uncertain. This CDR3 contains 13 residues. V was clipped by 5 bases and J by 1 base, with 8 bases between them. Germline CDR1 is SGHTA and CDR2 is FQGNSA. The CDR3 nucleotides read TGTGCCAGCAGCGGTCTACGGAACACTGAAGCTTTCTTT. As protein: CASSGLRNTEAFF.

This chain joins TRBV28 and TRBJ1-1, with TRBD1 identical over 8 bases. The CDR3 covers 13 residues. The ends lost 7 bases at V and 6 bases at J; junction bases unmatched: 7. Germline loops: CDR1 MDHEN, CDR2 SYDVKM. The CDR3 reads CASNYQGASEAFF. CDR3 coding DNA: TGTGCCAGCAACTATCAGGGGGCCTCTGAAGCTTTCTTT. Full variable domain (missing parts from reference TRBV28 and TRBJ1-1): DVKVTQSSRYLVKRTGEKVFLECVQDMDHENMFWYRQDPGLGLRLIYFSYDVKMKEKGDIPEGYSVSREKKERFSLILESASTNQTSMYLCASNYQGASEAFFGQGTRLTVV.

This chain connects TRBV5-1 to TRBJ2-3; D gene uncertain. CDR1 and CDR2 (germline): SGHRS, YFSETQ. The CDR3 consists of 15 residues. V lost 0 bases and J 2 bases, leaving 10 bases between the germline ends. CDR3 residues: CASSLGLPNTDTQYF. As DNA, the CDR3 is TGCGCCAGCAGCTTGGGTCTACCCAACACAGATACGCAGTATTTT.

This clone occurred once. J is TRBJ2-7 and V is TRBV29-1, with 11 bases lining up with TRBD2. The junction had 8 bases not matched to a gene; V was cut back by 7 bases and J by 3 bases. Germline V gene lookup returns CDR1 SQVTM and CDR2 ANQGSEA. This CDR3 is 14 amino acids long. The CDR3 bases are TGCAGCGCCGTACTAGCGGGAGAATTCTACGAGCAGTACTTC. This codes for CSAVLAGEFYEQYF.

The V gene is TRBV18, the J gene TRBJ1-2; D gene unclear. Trimming removed 2 bases at V and 4 bases at J, with 14 bases between. CDR1 and CDR2 from the germline V gene are KGHSH and LQKENI. This CDR3 has 15 residues. The CDR3 protein is CASSPKHGEGYGYTF. The CDR3 coding sequence is TGTGCCAGCTCACCAAAGCACGGGGAGGGCTATGGCTACACCTTC.

This clone was seen a few times. V usage is TRBV7-9 and J usage is TRBJ1-1; D not resolved. The CDR3 totals 13 residues. From germline, CDR1 is SEHNR and CDR2 FQNEAQ (reference sequence). V was cut by 2 bases and J by 5 bases, with 9 bases left in between. Here the CDR3 reads CASSLSTGTEAFF. The CDR3 nucleotides are TGTGCCAGCAGCTTAAGCACGGGAACTGAAGCTTTCTTT.